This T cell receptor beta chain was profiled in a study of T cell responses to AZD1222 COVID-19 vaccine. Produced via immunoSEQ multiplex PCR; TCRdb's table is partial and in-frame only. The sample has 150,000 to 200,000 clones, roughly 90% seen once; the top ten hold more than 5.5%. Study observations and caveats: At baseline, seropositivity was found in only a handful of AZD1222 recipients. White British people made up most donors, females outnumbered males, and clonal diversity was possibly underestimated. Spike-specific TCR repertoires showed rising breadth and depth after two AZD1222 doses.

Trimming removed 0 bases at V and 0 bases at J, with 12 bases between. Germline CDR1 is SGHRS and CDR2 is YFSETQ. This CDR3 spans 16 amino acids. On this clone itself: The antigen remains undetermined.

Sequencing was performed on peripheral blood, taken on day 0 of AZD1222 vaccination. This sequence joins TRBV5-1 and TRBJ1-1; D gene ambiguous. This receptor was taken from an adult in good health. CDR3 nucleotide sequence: TGCGCCAGCAGCTTGGGGTCCGGGAGGATGAACACTGAAGCTTTCTTT. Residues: CASSLGSGRMNTEAFF.